This section outlines one T cell receptor beta chain sequence together with its context. Its antigen is unknown. This specimen comes from a study of chemoradiotherapy in HPV16-positive cancers. Study findings and constraints: In HPV16-positive patients, HPV-responsive T-cell expansion tracked better recurrence-free survival.

Between the trimmed V and J ends, which lost 5 bases and 0 bases, there was a span of 14 bases. Germline V gene data show CDR1 as MNHEY and CDR2 as SMNVEV (reference sequence). The CDR3 is 16 residues long. This table comes from immunoSEQ multiplex PCR, and its TCRdb copy is limited to in-frame clones, with some not included. The data hold approximately 19,000 clones, with 80% to 90% observed a single time. The TCR was taken from a human donor with HPV-associated anogenital cancer. The V gene is TRBV27, the J gene TRBJ2-1; tentatively, D is TRBD1 or TRBD2 (5 bases each). The sample was blood, taken from a patient who underwent chemoradiotherapy. The chain's CDR3 is CASSSRDASSYNEQFF. DNA for the CDR3: TGTGCCAGCAGTAGCCGGGACGCTAGCTCCTACAATGAGCAGTTCTTC.